This T cell receptor beta chain was sequenced for a study of blood T cell repertoires in COVID-19. In this sample, this clone turned up once. The CDR3 sequence is 14 residues long. V lost 3 bases to trimming and J lost 3 bases; unmatched junction nucleotides: 3. The germline V gene has CDR1 LNHDA and CDR2 SQIVND (reference sequence). Produced via immunoSEQ multiplex PCR; TCRdb's table is partial and in-frame only. The sample consists of roughly 150,000 clones, roughly 84% of them appearing once. Sequences were obtained from PBMCs or T cells enriched from blood (not recorded which). The sequence was collected from a middle-aged man in a cohort exposed to, infected with or recovered from COVID-19 (not recorded which). The chain employs TRBV19 and TRBJ2-7; 9 bases are shared with TRBD2. The CDR3 region is CASSMQTSGYEQYF. The CDR3 coding sequence is TGTGCCAGTAGTATGCAGACTAGCGGCTACGAGCAGTACTTC.